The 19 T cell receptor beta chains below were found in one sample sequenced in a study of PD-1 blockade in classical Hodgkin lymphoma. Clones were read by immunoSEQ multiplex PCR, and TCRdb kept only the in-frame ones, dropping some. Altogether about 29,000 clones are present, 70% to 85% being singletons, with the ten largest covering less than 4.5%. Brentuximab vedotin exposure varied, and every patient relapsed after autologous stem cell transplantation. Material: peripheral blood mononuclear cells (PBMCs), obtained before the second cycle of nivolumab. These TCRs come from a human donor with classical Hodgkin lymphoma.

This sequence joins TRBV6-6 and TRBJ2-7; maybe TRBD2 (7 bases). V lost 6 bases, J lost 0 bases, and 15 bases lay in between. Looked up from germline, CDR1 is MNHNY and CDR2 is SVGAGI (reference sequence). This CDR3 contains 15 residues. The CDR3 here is CASSNRGGHSYEQYF. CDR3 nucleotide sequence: TGTGCCAGCAGCAATAGGGGGGGGCACTCCTACGAGCAGTACTTC.

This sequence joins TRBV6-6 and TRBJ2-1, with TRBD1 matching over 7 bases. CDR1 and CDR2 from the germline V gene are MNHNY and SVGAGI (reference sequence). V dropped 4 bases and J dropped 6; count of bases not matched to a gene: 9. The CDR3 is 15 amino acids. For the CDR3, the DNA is TGTGCCAGCAGTTTTGGGACAGTAGTTTTCAATGAGCAGTTCTTC. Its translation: CASSFGTVVFNEQFF.

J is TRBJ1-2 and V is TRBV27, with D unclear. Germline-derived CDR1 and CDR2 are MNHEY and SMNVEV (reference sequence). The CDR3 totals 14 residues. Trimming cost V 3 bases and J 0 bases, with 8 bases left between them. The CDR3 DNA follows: TGTGCCAGCAGTTTTTACACAACTAACTATGGCTACACCTTC. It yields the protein CASSFYTTNYGYTF.

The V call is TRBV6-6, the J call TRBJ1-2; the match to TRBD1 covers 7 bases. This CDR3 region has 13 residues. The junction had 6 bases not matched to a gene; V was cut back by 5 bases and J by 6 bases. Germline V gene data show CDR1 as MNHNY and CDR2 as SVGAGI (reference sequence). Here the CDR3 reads CASSPEQGNGYTF. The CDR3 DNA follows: TGTGCCAGCAGTCCGGAACAGGGGAATGGCTACACCTTC.

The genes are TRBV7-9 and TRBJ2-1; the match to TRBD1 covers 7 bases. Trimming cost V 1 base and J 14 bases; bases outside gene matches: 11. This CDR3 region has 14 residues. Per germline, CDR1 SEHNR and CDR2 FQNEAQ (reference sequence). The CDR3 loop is CASSLGTGPKFEFF. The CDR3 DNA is TGTGCCAGCAGCTTAGGGACAGGCCCTAAATTTGAGTTCTTC. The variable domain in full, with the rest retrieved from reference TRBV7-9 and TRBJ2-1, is DTGVSQNPRHKITKRGQNVTFRCDPISEHNRLYWYRQTLGQGPEFLTYFQNEAQLEKSRLLSDRFSAERPKGSFSTLEIQRTEQGDSAMYLCASSLGTGPKFEFFGPGTRLTVL.

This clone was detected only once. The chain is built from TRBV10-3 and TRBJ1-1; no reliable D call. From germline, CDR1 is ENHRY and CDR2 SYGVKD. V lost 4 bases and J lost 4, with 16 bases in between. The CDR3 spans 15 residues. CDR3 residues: CAISAVRVRATEAFF. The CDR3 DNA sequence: TGTGCCATCAGTGCGGTGCGGGTAAGGGCCACTGAAGCTTTCTTT.

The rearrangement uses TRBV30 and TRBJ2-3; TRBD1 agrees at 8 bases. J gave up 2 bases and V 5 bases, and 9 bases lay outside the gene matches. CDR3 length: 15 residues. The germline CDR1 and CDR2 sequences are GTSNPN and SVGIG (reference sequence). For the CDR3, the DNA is TGTGCCTGGGGAACAGGGGGATATCTCACAGATACGCAGTATTTT. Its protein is CAWGTGGYLTDTQYF.

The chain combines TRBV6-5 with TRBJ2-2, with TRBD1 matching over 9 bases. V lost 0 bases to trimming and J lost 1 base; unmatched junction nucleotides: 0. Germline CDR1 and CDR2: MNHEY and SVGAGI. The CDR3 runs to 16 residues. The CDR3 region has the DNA TGTGCCAGCAGTTACTCGACAGGGGGGAACACCGGGGAGCTGTTTTTT. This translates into CASSYSTGGNTGELFF.

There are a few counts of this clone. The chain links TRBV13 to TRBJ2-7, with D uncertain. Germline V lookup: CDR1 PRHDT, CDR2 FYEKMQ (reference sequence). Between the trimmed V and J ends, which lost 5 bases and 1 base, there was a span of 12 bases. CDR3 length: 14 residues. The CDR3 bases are TGTGCCAGCAGCCCTGAAGGTCCGTCCTACGAGCAGTACTTC. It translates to CASSPEGPSYEQYF.

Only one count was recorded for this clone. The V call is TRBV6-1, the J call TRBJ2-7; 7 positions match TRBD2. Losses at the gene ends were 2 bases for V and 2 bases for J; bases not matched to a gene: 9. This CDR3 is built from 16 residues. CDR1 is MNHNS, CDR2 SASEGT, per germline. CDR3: CASSEIGWGGPYEQYF. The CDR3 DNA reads TGTGCCAGCAGTGAAATCGGCTGGGGAGGGCCCTACGAGCAGTACTTC.

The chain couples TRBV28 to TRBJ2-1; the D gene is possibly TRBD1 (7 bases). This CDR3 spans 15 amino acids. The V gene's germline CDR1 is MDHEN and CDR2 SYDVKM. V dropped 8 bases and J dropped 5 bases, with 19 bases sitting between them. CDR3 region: CASRKGGQINNEQFF. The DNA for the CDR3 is TGTGCCAGCCGAAAGGGGGGACAGATAAACAATGAGCAGTTCTTC.

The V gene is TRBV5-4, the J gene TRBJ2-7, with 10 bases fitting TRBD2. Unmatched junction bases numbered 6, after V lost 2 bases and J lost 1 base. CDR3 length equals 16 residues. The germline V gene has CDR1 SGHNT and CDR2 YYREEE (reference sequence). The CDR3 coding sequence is TGTGCCAGCAGCTTTGGAAATAGCGGGAGGTCCTACGAGCAGTACTTC. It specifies CASSFGNSGRSYEQYF.

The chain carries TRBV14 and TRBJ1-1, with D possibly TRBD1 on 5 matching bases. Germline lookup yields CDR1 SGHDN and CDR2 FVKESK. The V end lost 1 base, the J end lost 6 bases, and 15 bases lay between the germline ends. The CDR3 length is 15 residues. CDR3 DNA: TGTGCCAGCAGCCAAGTGCTGGGGCCGGCGGCTGAAGCTTTCTTT. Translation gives CASSQVLGPAAEAFF.

Here the CDR3 DNA reads TGTGCCAGCAGCCGCACTGGACAGTCCTGGGGTGAGCAGTTCTTC. Translated, it gives CASSRTGQSWGEQFF. The chain links TRBV6-5 to TRBJ2-1, with D possibly TRBD1 on 6 matching bases. V was clipped by 6 bases and J by 9 bases, with 21 bases between them. CDR1 is MNHEY, CDR2 SVGAGI, per germline. CDR3 length: 15 amino acids.

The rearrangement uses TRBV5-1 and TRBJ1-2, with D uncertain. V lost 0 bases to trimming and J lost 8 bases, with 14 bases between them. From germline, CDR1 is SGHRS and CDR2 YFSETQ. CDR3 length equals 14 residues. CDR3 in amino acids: CASSLVPDPGGYTF. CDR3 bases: TGCGCCAGCAGCTTGGTCCCGGACCCGGGAGGCTACACCTTC.

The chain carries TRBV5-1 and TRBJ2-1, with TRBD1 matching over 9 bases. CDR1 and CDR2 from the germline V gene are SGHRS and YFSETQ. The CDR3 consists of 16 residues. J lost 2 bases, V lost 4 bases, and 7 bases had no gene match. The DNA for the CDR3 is TGCGCCAGCAGCCTCCGGACAGGGGCAACCTACAATGAGCAGTTCTTC. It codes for CASSLRTGATYNEQFF. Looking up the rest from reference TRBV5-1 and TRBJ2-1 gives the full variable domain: KAGVTQTPRYLIKTRGQQVTLSCSPISGHRSVSWYQQTPGQGLQFLFEYFSETQRNKGNFPGRFSGRQFSNSRSEMNVSTLELGDSALYLCASSLRTGATYNEQFFGPGTRLTVL.

The CDR3 sequence is CASSSDRIASDTQYF. As DNA, the CDR3 is TGTGCCAGTAGTAGCGACAGAATAGCTTCAGATACGCAGTATTTT. This rearrangement joins TRBV19 to TRBJ2-3; a weak D match, TRBD1 (5 bases). Deletions cut 4 bases from V and 4 bases from J, with 15 bases between. Germline-derived CDR1 and CDR2 are LNHDA and SQIVND (reference sequence). There are 15 residues in the CDR3. The full variable domain, rest sourced from reference TRBV19 and TRBJ2-3, is DGGITQSPKYLFRKEGQNVTLSCEQNLNHDAMYWYRQDPGQGLRLIYYSQIVNDFQKGDIAEGYSVSREKKESFPLTVTSAQKNPTAFYLCASSSDRIASDTQYFGPGTRLTVL.

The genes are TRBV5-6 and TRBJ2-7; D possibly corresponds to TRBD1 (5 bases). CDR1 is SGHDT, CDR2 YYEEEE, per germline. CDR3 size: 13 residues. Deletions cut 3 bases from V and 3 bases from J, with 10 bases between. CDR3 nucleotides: TGTGCCAGCAGCTGGGGCTGGGGCTACGAGCAGTACTTC. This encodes CASSWGWGYEQYF. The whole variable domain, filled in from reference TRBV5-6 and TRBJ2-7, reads DAGVTQSPTHLIKTRGQQVTLRCSPKSGHDTVSWYQQALGQGPQFIFQYYEEEERQRGNFPDRFSGHQFPNYSSELNVNALLLGDSALYLCASSWGWGYEQYFGPGTRLTVT.

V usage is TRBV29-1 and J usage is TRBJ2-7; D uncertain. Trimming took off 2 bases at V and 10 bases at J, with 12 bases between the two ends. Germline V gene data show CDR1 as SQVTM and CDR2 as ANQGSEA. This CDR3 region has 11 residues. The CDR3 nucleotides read TGCAGCGTTGAATTGGGGAATTCTCAGTACTTC. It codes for CSVELGNSQYF.